This record covers a single T cell receptor (beta chain). This CDR3 contains 17 residues. Germline V lookup: CDR1 LGHNA, CDR2 YNFKEQ. J lost 3 bases, V lost 0 bases, and 8 bases had no gene match. This sample is drawn from a study of cytomegalovirus exposure and HLA in healthy donors. The study ran its PCR with 60 Vbeta and 13 Jbeta primers. The table came from immunoSEQ multiplex PCR; TCRdb's copy has only in-frame clones and leaves some out. This table holds fewer than 200,000 clones, roughly 80% found once. The material sequenced was PBMCs. The sequence came from a woman aged 18-29 years in good health and CMV-seronegative. The chain employs TRBV4-2 and TRBJ2-3, with TRBD2 matching over 8 bases. The CDR3 DNA follows: TGTGCCAGCAGCCAAGAGGGGAGCGGGAGTCCGACAGATACGCAGTATTTT. Amino acid sequence: CASSQEGSGSPTDTQYF.